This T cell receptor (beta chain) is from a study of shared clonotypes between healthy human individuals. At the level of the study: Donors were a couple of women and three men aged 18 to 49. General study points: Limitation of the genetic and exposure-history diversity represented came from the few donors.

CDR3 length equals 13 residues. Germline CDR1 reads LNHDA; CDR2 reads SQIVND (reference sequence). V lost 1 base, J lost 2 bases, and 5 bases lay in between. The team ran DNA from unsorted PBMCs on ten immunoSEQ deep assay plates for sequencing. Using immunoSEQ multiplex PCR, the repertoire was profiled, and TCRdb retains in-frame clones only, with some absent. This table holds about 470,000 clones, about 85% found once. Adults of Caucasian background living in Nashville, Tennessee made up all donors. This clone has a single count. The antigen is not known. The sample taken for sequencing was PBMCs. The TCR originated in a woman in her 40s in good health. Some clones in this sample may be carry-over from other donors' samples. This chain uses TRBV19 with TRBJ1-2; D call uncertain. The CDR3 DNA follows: TGTGCCAGTAGTATAGCCCGAAACTATGGCTACACCTTC. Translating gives CASSIARNYGYTF.